This T cell receptor (beta chain) originates from a study of T cell responses to AZD1222 COVID-19 vaccine. The CDR3 consists of 16 residues. The germline CDR1 and CDR2 sequences are MDHEN and SYDVKM. Trimming stripped 6 bases from V and 4 bases from J, with 19 bases between. Assay used: immunoSEQ multiplex PCR; TCRdb lists only in-frame clones, some missing. This table holds 170,000 or so clones, around nine tenths found once. This receptor was identified in an adult who received the AZD1222 COVID-19 vaccine. The sequencing here drew on peripheral blood, taken 28 days after the second AZD1222 dose. The V and J genes are TRBV28 and TRBJ2-1; a possible D gene is TRBD2 (5 bases). The CDR3 coding sequence is TGTGCCAGCAGCGAATCCGCCGGACTCAGGTACAATGAGCAGTTCTTC. The encoded protein is CASSESAGLRYNEQFF.